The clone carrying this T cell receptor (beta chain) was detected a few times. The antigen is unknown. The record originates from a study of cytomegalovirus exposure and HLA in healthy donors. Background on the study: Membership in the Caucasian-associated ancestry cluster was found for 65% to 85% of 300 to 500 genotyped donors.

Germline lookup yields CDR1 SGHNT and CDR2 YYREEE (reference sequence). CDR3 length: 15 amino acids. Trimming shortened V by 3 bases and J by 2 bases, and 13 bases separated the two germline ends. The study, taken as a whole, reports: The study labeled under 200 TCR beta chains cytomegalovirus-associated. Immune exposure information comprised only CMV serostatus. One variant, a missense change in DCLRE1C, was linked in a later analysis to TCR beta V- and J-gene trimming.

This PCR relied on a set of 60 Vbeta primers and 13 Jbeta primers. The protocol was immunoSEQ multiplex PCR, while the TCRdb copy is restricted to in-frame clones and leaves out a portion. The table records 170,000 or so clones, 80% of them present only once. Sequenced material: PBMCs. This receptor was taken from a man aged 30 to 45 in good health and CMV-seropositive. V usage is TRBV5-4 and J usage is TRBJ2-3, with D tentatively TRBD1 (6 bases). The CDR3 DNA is TGTGCCAGCAGCTCCGGGACATCCCTCACAGATACGCAGTATTTT. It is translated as CASSSGTSLTDTQYF.